This TCR beta chain derives from a study of T-cell memory formation after mild COVID-19. Study context: Largely, TCR clusters stayed within a single donor.

Whole-study results and caveats: SARS-CoV-2 specificity of second-wave clones peaking day 37 was unconfirmed. Certain responding clones were present in pre-infection memory, suggesting participation of cross-reactive memory. CM and EM subsets held most contracting CD4+ clones; EMRA held CD8+ ones.

Germline V gene data show CDR1 as SGHRS and CDR2 as YFSETQ. The CDR3 loop spans 15 amino acids. Trimming pared 2 bases from V and 0 bases from J, leaving 11 bases between. MiXCR was run by TCRdb on the 5' RACE reads, yielding one entry per CDR3 protein. The table lists 400,000 or so distinct CDR3 sequences, about 20% of them singletons. Worth noting for this clonotype: Its matching antigen is unknown.

The sequenced sample was PBMCs or a T cell subset sorted from them (not recorded which). The sequence was obtained from an adult woman who had mild COVID-19 (a few samples of this study predate the infection). Cell type and time point are not known. The chain uses TRBV5-1 and TRBJ1-2; D is ambiguous. Here the CDR3 DNA reads TGCGCCAGCAGCTTCCGACGGAAAACTAACTATGGCTACACCTTC. Protein: CASSFRRKTNYGYTF.